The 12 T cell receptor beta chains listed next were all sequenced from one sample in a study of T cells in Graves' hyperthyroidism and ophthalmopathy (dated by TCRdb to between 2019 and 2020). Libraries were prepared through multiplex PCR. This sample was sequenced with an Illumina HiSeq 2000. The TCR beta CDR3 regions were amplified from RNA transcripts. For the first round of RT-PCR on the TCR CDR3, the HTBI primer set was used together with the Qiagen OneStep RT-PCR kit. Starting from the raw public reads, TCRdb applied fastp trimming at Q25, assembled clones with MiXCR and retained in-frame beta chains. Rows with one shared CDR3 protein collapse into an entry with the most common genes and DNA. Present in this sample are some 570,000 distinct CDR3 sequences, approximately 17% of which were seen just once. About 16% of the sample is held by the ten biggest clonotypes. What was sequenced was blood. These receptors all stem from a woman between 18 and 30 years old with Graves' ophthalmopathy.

CDR3 in DNA: TGTGCCAGCAGTTACGAGGAGGCATCTGGAAACACCATATATTTT. It codes for CASSYEEASGNTIYF. The gene calls are TRBV6-5 and TRBJ1-3; D unresolved. V lost 2 bases and J 1 base, leaving 9 bases between the germline ends. CDR1 is MNHEY, CDR2 SVGAGI, per germline. This CDR3 is built from 15 residues.

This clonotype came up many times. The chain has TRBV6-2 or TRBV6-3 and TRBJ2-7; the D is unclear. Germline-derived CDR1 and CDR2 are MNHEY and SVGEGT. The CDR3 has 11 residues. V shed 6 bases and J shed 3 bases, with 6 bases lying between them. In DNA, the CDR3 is TGTGCCAGCAGCTATAACTACGAGCAGTACTTC. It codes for CASSYNYEQYF.

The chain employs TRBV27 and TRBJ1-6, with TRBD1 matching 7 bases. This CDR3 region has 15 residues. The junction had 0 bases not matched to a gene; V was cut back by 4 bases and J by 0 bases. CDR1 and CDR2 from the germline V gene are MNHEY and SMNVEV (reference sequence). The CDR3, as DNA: TGTGCCAGCAGTTCAGGGGGCTCCTATAATTCACCCCTCCACTTT. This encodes CASSSGGSYNSPLHF.

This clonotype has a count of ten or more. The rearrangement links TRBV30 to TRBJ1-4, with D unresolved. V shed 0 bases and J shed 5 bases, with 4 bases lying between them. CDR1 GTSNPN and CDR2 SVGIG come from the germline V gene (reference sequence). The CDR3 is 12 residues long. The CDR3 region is CAWSVGNEKLFF. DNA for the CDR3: TGTGCCTGGAGTGTGGGAAATGAAAAACTGTTTTTT.

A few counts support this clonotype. In DNA form, the CDR3 reads TGCAGCGTTAAGGGATCTAACTATGGCTACACCTTC. Amino acid sequence: CSVKGSNYGYTF. V is TRBV29-1 and J is TRBJ1-2; D gene ambiguous. This CDR3 has 12 residues. The germline V and J ends were trimmed by 5 bases and 0 bases, with 7 bases remaining between them. The germline V gene encodes CDR1 SQVTM and CDR2 ANQGSEA.

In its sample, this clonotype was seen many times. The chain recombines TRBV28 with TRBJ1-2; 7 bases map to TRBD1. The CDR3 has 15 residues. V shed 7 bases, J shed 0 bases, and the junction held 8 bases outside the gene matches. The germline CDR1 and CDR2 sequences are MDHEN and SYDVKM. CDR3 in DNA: TGTGCCAGCACGGGACAGACACTAGCTAACTATGGCTACACCTTC. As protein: CASTGQTLANYGYTF.

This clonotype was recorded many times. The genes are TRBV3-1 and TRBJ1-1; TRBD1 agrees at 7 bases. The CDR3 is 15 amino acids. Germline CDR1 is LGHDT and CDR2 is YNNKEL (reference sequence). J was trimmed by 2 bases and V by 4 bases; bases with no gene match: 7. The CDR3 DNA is TGTGCCAGCAGCCCGGGACAGCGCCCCAACACTGAAGCTTTCTTT. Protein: CASSPGQRPNTEAFF.

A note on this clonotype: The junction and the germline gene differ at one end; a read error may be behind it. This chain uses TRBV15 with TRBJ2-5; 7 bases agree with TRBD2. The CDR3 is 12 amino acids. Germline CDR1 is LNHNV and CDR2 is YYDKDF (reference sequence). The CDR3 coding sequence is TGTGCCGCCAGCGGGATTGAAGAGACCCAGTACTTC. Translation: CAASGIEETQYF.

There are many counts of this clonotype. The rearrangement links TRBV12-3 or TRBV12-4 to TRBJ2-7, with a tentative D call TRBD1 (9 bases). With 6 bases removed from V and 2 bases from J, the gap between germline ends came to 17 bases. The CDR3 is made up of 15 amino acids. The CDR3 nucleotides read TGTGCCAGCAGACATAGCGGGACAGGGACCTACGAGCAGTACTTC. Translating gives CASRHSGTGTYEQYF.

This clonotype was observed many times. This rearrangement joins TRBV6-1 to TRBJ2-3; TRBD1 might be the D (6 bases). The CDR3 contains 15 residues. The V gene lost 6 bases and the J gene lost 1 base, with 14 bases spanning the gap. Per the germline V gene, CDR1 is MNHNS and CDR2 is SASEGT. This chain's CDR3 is CASRKGGLGTDTQYF. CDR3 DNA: TGTGCCAGCAGAAAAGGGGGATTGGGCACAGATACGCAGTATTTT.

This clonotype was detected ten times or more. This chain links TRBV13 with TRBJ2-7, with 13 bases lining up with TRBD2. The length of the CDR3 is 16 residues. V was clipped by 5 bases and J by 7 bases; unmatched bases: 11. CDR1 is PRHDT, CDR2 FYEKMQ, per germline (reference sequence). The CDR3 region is CASSTGTSGTSGEQYF. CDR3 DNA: TGTGCCAGCAGCACAGGGACTAGCGGGACTAGTGGGGAGCAGTACTTC.

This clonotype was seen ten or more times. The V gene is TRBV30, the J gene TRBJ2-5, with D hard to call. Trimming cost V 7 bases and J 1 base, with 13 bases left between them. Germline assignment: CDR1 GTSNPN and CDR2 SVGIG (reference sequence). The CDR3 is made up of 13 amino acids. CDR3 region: CASTYTFQETQYF. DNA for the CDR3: TGTGCCTCAACTTACACCTTCCAAGAGACCCAGTACTTC.